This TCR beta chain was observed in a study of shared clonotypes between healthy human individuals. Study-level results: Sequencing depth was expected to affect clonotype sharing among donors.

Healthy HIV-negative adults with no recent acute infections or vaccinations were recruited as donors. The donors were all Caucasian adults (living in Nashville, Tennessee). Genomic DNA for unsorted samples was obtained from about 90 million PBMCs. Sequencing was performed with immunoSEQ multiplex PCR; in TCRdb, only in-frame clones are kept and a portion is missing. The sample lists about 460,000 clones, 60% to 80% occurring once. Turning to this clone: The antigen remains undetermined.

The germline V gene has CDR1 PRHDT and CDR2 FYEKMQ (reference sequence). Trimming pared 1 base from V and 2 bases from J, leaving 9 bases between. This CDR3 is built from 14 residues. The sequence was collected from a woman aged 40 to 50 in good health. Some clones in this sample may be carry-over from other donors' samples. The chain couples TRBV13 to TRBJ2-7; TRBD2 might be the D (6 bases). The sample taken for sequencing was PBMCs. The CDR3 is CASSLDGRPYEQYF. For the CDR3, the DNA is TGTGCCAGCAGCTTAGACGGGAGACCCTACGAGCAGTACTTC.